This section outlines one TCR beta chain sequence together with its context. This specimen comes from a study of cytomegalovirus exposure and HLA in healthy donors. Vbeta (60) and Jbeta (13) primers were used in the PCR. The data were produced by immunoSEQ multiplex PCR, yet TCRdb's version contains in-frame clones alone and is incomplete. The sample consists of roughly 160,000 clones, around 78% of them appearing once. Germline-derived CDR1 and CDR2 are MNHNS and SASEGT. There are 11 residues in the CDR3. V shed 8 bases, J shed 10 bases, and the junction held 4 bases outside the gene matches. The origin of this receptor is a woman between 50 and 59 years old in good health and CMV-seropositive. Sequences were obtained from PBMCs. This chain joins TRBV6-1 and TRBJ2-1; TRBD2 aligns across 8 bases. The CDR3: CASRGGEEQFF. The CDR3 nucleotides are TGTGCCAGCCGGGGGGGGGAGGAGCAGTTCTTC.